The present TCR beta chain was sequenced within a study of blood T cell repertoires in COVID-19. Looking at the study overall: COVID-19 samples, acute and convalescent, were from the United States, Italy and Spain.

V dropped 4 bases and J dropped 6 bases, with 17 bases sitting between them. CDR1 is SGHRS, CDR2 YFSETQ, per germline. The CDR3 sequence is 15 residues long. Assay: immunoSEQ multiplex PCR; the TCRdb copy retains only in-frame clones and omits some. The table lists about 480,000 clones, 85% to 90% of them singletons, with around 1.9% in the top ten. Individuals drawn from some 25 US areas were about 18 to 95 years old. Participants had their cohort set by participant-reported clinical history. Recovered Cohort 3 donors showed two negative PCRs, clearance, or symptom resolution. V gene TRBV5-1 combines with J gene TRBJ2-4; D perhaps matches TRBD2 (6 bases). Sequences were obtained from PBMCs or T cells enriched from blood (not recorded which). The origin of this receptor is a woman in her thirties or forties who had recovered from COVID-19. CDR3 bases: TGCGCCAGCAGCCCCCCTTTTTCGGGACTAAACATTCAGTACTTC. Residues: CASSPPFSGLNIQYF.